A single sample gave rise to the 8 T cell receptor beta chains below, sequenced in a study of blood T cells in healthy people across ages. Through a sample-barcoded 5' primer and a J-beta primer mix, a second PCR was run for roughly 6 to 11 cycles. TCRdb redid the calling of the 5' RACE reads with MiXCR, one entry per CDR3 protein. The sample shows about 780,000 distinct CDR3 sequences, around 62% of them seen only once. Material: blood. All receptors derive from a man aged 30 to 45 in good health.

The chain recombines TRBV28 with TRBJ1-5; no clear D gene. The germline V gene encodes CDR1 MDHEN and CDR2 SYDVKM. The germline V and J ends were trimmed by 7 bases and 5 bases, with 3 bases remaining between them. This CDR3 spans 10 amino acids. DNA of the CDR3: TGTGCCAGCAATTATCAGCCCCAGCATTTT. Protein: CASNYQPQHF.

The V gene is TRBV11-1, the J gene TRBJ2-1; 8 bases line up with TRBD2. The CDR3 covers 17 residues. CDR1 is SGHAT and CDR2 is FQDESV in the germline V gene (reference sequence). Germline trimming cut 0 bases from V and 5 bases from J; bases unmatched to any gene: 9. CDR3 region: CASSLAPGTGGNNEQFF. The CDR3 nucleotides read TGTGCCAGCAGCTTAGCGCCCGGTACGGGGGGGAACAATGAGCAGTTCTTC.

The table lists this clonotype with a few counts. V and J are TRBV7-3 and TRBJ1-1; no clear D gene. CDR1 is SGHTA and CDR2 is FQGTGA in the germline V gene. The CDR3 has 13 amino acids. Trimming pared 0 bases from V and 3 bases from J, leaving 5 bases between. CDR3 sequence (DNA): TGTGCCAGCAGCTTAACACAGTACACTGAAGCTTTCTTT. It encodes CASSLTQYTEAFF.

The V call is TRBV5-6, the J call TRBJ2-1; D is uncertain. The germline V gene has CDR1 SGHDT and CDR2 YYEEEE. This CDR3 spans 14 amino acids. V shed 2 bases and J shed 0 bases, with 6 bases lying between them. Here the CDR3 reads CASSLVLSYNEQFF. The CDR3 bases are TGTGCCAGCAGCTTAGTTCTCTCCTACAATGAGCAGTTCTTC.

The J gene is TRBJ2-5, the V gene TRBV29-1, with D unresolved. The end of the DNA aligns better with TRBJ2-7, so the J call may be wrong. Germline CDR1 SQVTM, CDR2 ANQGSEA. CDR3 length equals 12 residues. For the CDR3, the DNA is TGCAGCGTTGAAGATCTTGGCCTCGAGCAGTACTTC. Its translation is CSVEDLGLEQYF.

The V and J genes are TRBV30 and TRBJ2-1, with 8 positions matching TRBD2. The trim removed 2 bases at V and 7 bases at J, leaving 7 bases unmatched. Germline lookup yields CDR1 GTSNPN and CDR2 SVGIG (reference sequence). The CDR3 sequence is 14 residues long. The CDR3 reads CAWSRAGGTNEQFF. The CDR3 region has the DNA TGTGCCTGGAGTAGGGCGGGGGGAACGAATGAGCAGTTCTTC.

This sequence joins TRBV29-1 and TRBJ1-4; TRBD1 might be the D (5 bases). Per the germline V gene, CDR1 is SQVTM and CDR2 is ANQGSEA. This CDR3 is built from 14 residues. CDR3 in DNA: TGCACCGTGGGGGAGACAACAACTAATGAAAAACTGTTTTTT. Residues: CTVGETTTNEKLFF.

This chain joins TRBV9 and TRBJ2-1, with D perhaps given as TRBD1 or TRBD2 (5 bases each). CDR1 and CDR2 (germline): SGDLS, YYNGEE. CDR3 size: 15 residues. Trimming took off 0 bases at V and 5 bases at J, with 12 bases between the two ends. CDR3 nucleotides: TGTGCCAGCAGCGTAGAGGGGTTCGGGAACAATGAGCAGTTCTTC. It is translated as CASSVEGFGNNEQFF.